This is a list of T cell receptor beta chains from one sample in a study of PD-1 blockade in mismatch repair-deficient tumors. Here immunoSEQ multiplex PCR was the method, and the copy in TCRdb shows in-frame clones only, minus some. The data contain some 110,000 clones, over 65% of them singletons. This specimen was peripheral blood, taken roughly 13 months after starting pembrolizumab. These receptors were collected from an adult with mismatch repair-deficient cancer. The CDR3 runs from the conserved cysteine through the conserved F or W. The D gene is left open where the match is weak. Clone size is given for some rows only: seen once, a few or many times, or a class if the clone is expanded.

D | J | size | V | DNA | CDR3
TRBD1 | TRBJ1-4 | NA | TRBV11-3 | TGTGCCAGCAGCTTAAATCTCCCGGGACAGGGTCATGAAAAACTGTTTTTT | CASSLNLPGQGHEKLFF
NA | TRBJ2-2 | NA | TRBV7-9 | TGTGCTAGCAGCTTGCAGCCCGCCGGGGAGCTGTTTTTT | CASSLQPAGELFF
NA | TRBJ2-1 | NA | TRBV5-1 | TGCGCCAGCAGCTTGGATACCGGGAGCGATGAGCAGTTCTTC | CASSLDTGSDEQFF
TRBD1 | TRBJ2-7 | NA | TRBV7-8 | TGTGCCAGCAGCTTACCGGGACAGCCGCCGGGGGAGCAGTACTTC | CASSLPGQPPGEQYF
NA | TRBJ2-7 | NA | TRBV9 | TGTGCCAGCAGCGTAGAGCCCGGGAGTCGTAACGAGCAGTACTTC | CASSVEPGSRNEQYF
NA | TRBJ2-3 | NA | TRBV2 | TGTGCCAGCAGTGAAATTAAAGATACGCAGTATTTT | CASSEIKDTQYF
NA | TRBJ2-3 | NA | TRBV6-1 | TGTGCCAGCAGTGACCCCGGGAGCTACACAGATACGCAGTATTTT | CASSDPGSYTDTQYF
NA | TRBJ1-1 | few | TRBV1 | TGCACCAGCAGCCAACGTACGGCGAGAGCTTTCTTT | CTSSQRTARAFF
NA | TRBJ1-1 | NA | TRBV13 | TGTGCCAGCAGCTCGGTGTCACTGGGCCTCACTGAAGCTTTCTTT | CASSSVSLGLTEAFF
NA | TRBJ1-2 | NA | TRBV7-9 | TGTGCCAGCAGCTTAGAACAGGGAAACTATGGCTACACCTTC | CASSLEQGNYGYTF
NA | TRBJ2-6 | NA | TRBV30 | TGTGCCTGGAGTGTTGGTGGGACCGGGGCCAACGTCCTGACTTTC | CAWSVGGTGANVLTF
NA | TRBJ2-3 | few | TRBV4-2 | TGTGCCAGCAGCCAAGGCGACAGCACAGATACGCAGTATTTT | CASSQGDSTDTQYF
TRBD1 | TRBJ1-2 | NA | TRBV2 | TGTGCCAGCAGCCAAGGACAGGGAGCCCCCTATGGCTACACCTTC | CASSQGQGAPYGYTF